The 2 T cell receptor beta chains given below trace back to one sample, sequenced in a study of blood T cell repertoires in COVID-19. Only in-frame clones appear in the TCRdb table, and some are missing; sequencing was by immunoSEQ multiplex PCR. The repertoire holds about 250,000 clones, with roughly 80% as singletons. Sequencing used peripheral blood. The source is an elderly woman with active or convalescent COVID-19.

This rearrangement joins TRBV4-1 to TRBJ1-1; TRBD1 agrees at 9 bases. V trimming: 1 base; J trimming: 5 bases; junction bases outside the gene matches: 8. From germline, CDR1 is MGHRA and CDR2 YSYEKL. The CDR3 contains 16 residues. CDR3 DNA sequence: TGCGCCAGCAGCCAAGGGGGGGACAGGGTTGGAACTGAAGCTTTCTTT. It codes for CASSQGGDRVGTEAFF.

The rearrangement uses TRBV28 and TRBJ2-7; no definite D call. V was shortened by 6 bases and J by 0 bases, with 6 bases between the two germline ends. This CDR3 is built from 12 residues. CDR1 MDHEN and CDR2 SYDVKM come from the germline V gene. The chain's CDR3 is CASRRNSYEQYF. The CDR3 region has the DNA TGTGCCAGCAGGAGGAACTCCTACGAGCAGTACTTC.